This TCR beta chain stems from a study of blood T cell repertoires in COVID-19. Turning to the study itself: Sample material is recorded as cDNA or gDNA derived from T cells, B-cell-depleted T cells, or PBMCs.

V shed 7 bases and J shed 1 base, with 10 bases lying between them. CDR3 length: 13 residues. In the original workflow: Using reference gene primer amplification, nucleated cell counts were estimated. The method was immunoSEQ multiplex PCR; TCRdb's version includes in-frame clones alone and lacks a portion of them. V and J calls and clone size follow that table, whereas D and trimming were derived from the DNA. The top ten clones hold roughly 4.5% of a sample with 87,000 or so clones, roughly 87% of them seen once. The sequenced sample consisted of peripheral blood. The chain combines TRBV12-3 or TRBV12-4 with TRBJ1-2; D is unresolved. The TCR comes from a woman aged 80 or older with acute or convalescent COVID-19. This CDR3 reads CASTSRHNYGYTF. For the CDR3, the DNA is TGTGCCAGCACCTCCAGACATAACTATGGCTACACCTTC.